The source of this T cell receptor (beta chain) is a study of blood T cell repertoires in COVID-19. On the study more broadly: The cDNA or gDNA used as material had been derived from T cells, B-cell-depleted T cells, or PBMCs.

Trimming removed 0 bases at V and 3 bases at J, with 8 bases between. The CDR3 covers 14 residues. Germline CDR1 reads LGHNA; CDR2 reads YSLEER. Data came from immunoSEQ multiplex PCR; TCRdb stores just in-frame clones and leaves some out. The sample holds 100,000 to 150,000 clones, more than 70% seen once. The sequence came from a man older than 75 with active or convalescent COVID-19. The specimen was peripheral blood. The genes are TRBV4-3 and TRBJ1-2, with D unclear. CDR3 amino acids: CASSQEYSDYGYTF. The CDR3 DNA reads TGCGCCAGCAGCCAAGAATACAGTGACTATGGCTACACCTTC.